This record covers a single T cell receptor (beta chain). This receptor's antigen is unknown. No base quality values were provided; no much bigger clone lies one nucleotide off. These data belong to a study of OX40 agonist ivuxolimab in advanced cancers. A note on the overall study: Ivuxolimab was an agonistic, fully human IgG2 monoclonal antibody directed against OX40 (CD134), a costimulatory receptor. Intravenous ivuxolimab was administered to patients every 2 weeks at six dose levels: 0.01, 0.1, 0.3, 1.5, 3 and 10 mg/kg. Among the 52 dose-escalation patients, 19 had hepatocellular carcinoma, roughly 15 melanoma, 9 renal cell carcinoma and 9 head and neck cancer. In the dose-escalation cohort, around four fifths of patients were male, and the mean age was 60 years with a range of about 23 to 79. Prior anti-PD-1, anti-PD-L1 or anti-CTLA-4 therapy was permitted, and 30% to 45% of dose-escalation patients had received checkpoint inhibitors. Partial responses occurred in three dose-escalation patients, of whom one had hepatocellular carcinoma and two had cutaneous melanoma. The point of sequencing TCRbeta in the periphery was to test whether ivuxolimab changed TCR sequence diversity and drove clonal T-cell expansion. The monotherapy dose-escalation portion (N ≈ 50 patients) of the phase I ivuxolimab trial is reported in the paper.

The investigation overall reported the following: Clonal expansion of both CD4+ and CD8+ blood T cells was observed from baseline to week 6 at doses 0.1 to 3.0 mg/kg. Low levels of normalized T-cell clonal expansion were also shown by some nonresponding patients. Antigen specificity was not determined for the clonally expanded peripheral T cells. After ivuxolimab, more expanded clones were found on average in CD8+ T cells than in CD4+ T cells. In the 0.1-3.0 mg/kg groups, partial responders were among the patients with the lowest normalized peripheral clonal expansion, particularly in CD8+ T cells.

To sequence the TCRbeta CDR3 region, genomic DNA was isolated from the sorted cells. The immunoSEQ Assay was used for sequencing of TCRbeta CDR3 regions. Drawn from immuneACCESS, this table holds only the in-frame rearrangements with V and J called that TCRdb kept. Clones are partly lost; checked studies trace under half to an unresolved V gene and leave the rest unexplained. In all, the sample holds fewer than 75,000 clones, and 88% of those were seen once. 0.67% of the sample belongs to the ten largest clones. The junction carries 10 bases between V and J, which are trimmed by 5 bases and 5 bases respectively. From cysteine to phenylalanine, the CDR3 is 13 amino acids long. The entry retains the CDR3 DNA only, 39 bases that are in frame from base 1. Based on the germline V gene, the CDR1 and CDR2 sequences are KGHSH and LQKENI. The trial excluded patients who had a history of autoimmune disease or were on systemic immunosuppression. In every dose cohort, peripheral blood was drawn for TCR sequencing at baseline, cycle 4 day 1, and cycle 7 day 1. Samples came from an open-label, multicenter, first-in-human phase I dose-escalation trial of ivuxolimab. Adults with locally advanced or metastatic melanoma, renal cell carcinoma, hepatocellular carcinoma or head and neck squamous cell carcinoma were enrolled in the trial. Before TCR sequencing, CD4+ T cells and CD8+ T cells from peripheral blood were sorted into separate populations.

Sequenced here: CD4+ or CD8+ T cells sorted from blood, sampled in a trial of the OX40 agonist ivuxolimab. The rearranged segments are TRBV18 and TRBJ1-5, with the D segment identity uncertain. The TCR comes from an adult with an advanced solid tumor such as melanoma, head and neck, liver or kidney cancer. The nucleotide sequence is given as TGTGCCAGCTCAAGAGAGGCATATCAGCCCCAGCATTTT. Its protein product is CASSREAYQPQHF.